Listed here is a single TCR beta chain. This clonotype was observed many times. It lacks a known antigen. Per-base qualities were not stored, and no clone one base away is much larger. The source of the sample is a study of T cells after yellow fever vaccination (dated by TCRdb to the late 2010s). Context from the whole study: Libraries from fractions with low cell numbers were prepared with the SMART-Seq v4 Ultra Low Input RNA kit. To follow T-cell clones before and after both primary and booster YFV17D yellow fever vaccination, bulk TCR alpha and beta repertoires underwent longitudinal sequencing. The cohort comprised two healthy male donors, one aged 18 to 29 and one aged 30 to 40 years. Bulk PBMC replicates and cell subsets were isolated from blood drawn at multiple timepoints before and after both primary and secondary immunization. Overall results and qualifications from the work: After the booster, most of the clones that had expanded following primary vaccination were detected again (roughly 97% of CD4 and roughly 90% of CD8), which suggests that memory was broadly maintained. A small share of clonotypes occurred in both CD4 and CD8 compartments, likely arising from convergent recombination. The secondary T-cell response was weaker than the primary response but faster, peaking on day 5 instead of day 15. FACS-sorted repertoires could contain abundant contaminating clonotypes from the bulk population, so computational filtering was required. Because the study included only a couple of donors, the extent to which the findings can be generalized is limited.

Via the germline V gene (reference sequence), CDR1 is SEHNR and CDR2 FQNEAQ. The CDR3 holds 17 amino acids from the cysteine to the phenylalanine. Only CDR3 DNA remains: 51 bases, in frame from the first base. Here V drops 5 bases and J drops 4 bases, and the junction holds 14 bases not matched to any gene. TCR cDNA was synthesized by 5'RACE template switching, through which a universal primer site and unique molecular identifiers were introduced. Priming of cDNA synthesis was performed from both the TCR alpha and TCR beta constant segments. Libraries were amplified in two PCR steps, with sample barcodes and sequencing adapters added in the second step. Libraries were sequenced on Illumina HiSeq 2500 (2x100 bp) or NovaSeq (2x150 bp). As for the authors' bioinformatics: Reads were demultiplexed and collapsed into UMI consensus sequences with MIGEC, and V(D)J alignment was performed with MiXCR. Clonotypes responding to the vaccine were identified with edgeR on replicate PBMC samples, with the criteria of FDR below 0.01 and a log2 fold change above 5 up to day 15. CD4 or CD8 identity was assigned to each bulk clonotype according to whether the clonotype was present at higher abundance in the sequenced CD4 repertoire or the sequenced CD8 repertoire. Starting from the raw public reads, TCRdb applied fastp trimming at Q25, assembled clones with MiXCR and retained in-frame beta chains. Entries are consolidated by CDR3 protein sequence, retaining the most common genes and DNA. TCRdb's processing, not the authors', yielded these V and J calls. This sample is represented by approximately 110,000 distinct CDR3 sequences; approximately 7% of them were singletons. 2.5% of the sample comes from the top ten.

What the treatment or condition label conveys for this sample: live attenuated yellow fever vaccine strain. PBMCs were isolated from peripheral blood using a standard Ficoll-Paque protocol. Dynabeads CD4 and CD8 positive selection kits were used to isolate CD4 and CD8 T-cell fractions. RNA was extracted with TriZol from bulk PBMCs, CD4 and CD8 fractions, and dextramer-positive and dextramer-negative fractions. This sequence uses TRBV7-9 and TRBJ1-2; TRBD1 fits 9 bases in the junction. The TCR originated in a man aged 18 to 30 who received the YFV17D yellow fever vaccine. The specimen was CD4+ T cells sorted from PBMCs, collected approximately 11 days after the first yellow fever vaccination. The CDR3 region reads CASSRIMTGGSGYGYTF. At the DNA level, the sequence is TGTGCCAGCAGCCGTATCATGACAGGGGGGAGCGGCTATGGCTACACCTTC.